This entry lists 31 T cell receptor beta chains sequenced from one sample in a study of T cells in localized non-small cell lung cancer. Method: immunoSEQ multiplex PCR; TCRdb's copy keeps in-frame clones and lacks some. The table lists 11,000 or so clones, over 75% of them singletons, with about 20% in the top ten. The source was peripheral blood, collected before any cancer treatment. These receptors came from a male donor aged 60 or over with stage I lung adenocarcinoma.

The rearrangement uses TRBV5-1 and TRBJ2-2, with D possibly TRBD2 on 6 matching bases. Trimming pared 1 base from V and 7 bases from J, leaving 14 bases between. The CDR3 is 15 residues long. Germline CDR1 is SGHRS and CDR2 is YFSETQ. CDR3: CASSLTSQNGGELFF. The CDR3 nucleotides are TGCGCCAGCAGCTTGACTAGCCAGAATGGCGGGGAGCTGTTTTTT.

The V and J genes are TRBV28 and TRBJ2-7; TRBD2 matches at 7 bases. Unmatched junction bases numbered 7, after V lost 6 bases and J lost 5 bases. Germline CDR1 MDHEN, CDR2 SYDVKM. The CDR3 contains 13 residues. This CDR3 is CASRPGGLDEQYF. The CDR3 bases are TGTGCCAGCAGACCGGGAGGCCTAGACGAGCAGTACTTC. The variable domain in full, with the rest retrieved from reference TRBV28 and TRBJ2-7, is DVKVTQSSRYLVKRTGEKVFLECVQDMDHENMFWYRQDPGLGLRLIYFSYDVKMKEKGDIPEGYSVSREKKERFSLILESASTNQTSMYLCASRPGGLDEQYFGPGTRLTVT.

This chain joins TRBV9 and TRBJ2-2, with a weak D call TRBD1 (6 bases). V lost 5 bases and J lost 0, with 8 bases in between. The CDR3 has 14 residues. The V gene's germline CDR1 is SGDLS and CDR2 YYNGEE. The CDR3 is CASRWTANTGELFF. CDR3 DNA sequence: TGTGCCAGCAGATGGACAGCGAACACCGGGGAGCTGTTTTTT.

The V gene is TRBV7-6, the J gene TRBJ2-6; the D is unclear. Germline CDR1 SGHVS, CDR2 FNYEAQ. This CDR3 is 13 amino acids long. Trimming pared 5 bases from V and 1 base from J, leaving 3 bases between. The CDR3 sequence is CASSRSGANVLTF. The CDR3 nucleotides are TGTGCCAGCAGCCGATCTGGGGCCAACGTCCTGACTTTC.

This chain joins TRBV7-9 and TRBJ2-1; TRBD2 matches at 15 bases. The trim removed 5 bases at V and 8 bases at J, leaving 10 bases unmatched. The CDR3 runs 17 residues. Germline lookup yields CDR1 SEHNR and CDR2 FQNEAQ (reference sequence). The CDR3 reads CASSQLKGLAGGDEQFF. In DNA, the CDR3 is TGTGCCAGCAGCCAACTTAAGGGACTAGCGGGGGGAGATGAGCAGTTCTTC.

This clone has a handful of counts. V is TRBV6-5 and J is TRBJ2-2; D possibly corresponds to TRBD1 (6 bases). V was pared by 6 bases and J by 0 bases, with 11 bases between. CDR1 and CDR2 from the germline V gene are MNHEY and SVGAGI. The CDR3 sequence is 15 residues long. The CDR3 nucleotides read TGTGCCAGCAGATTAGGGGGTCCGAACACCGGGGAGCTGTTTTTT. Translated: CASRLGGPNTGELFF.

This chain links TRBV19 with TRBJ1-4; D uncertain. The CDR3 extends over 15 amino acids. Trimming pared 5 bases from V and 0 bases from J, leaving 10 bases between. In germline, CDR1 is LNHDA, CDR2 SQIVND (reference sequence). CDR3 sequence reads: CASSGVDATNEKLFF. CDR3 nucleotide sequence: TGTGCCAGTAGTGGTGTGGATGCAACTAATGAAAAACTGTTTTTT.

The chain combines TRBV2 with TRBJ1-5; D might be TRBD1 (6 bases). Germline CDR1 and CDR2: SNHLY and FYNNEI. CDR3 size: 13 residues. V lost 10 bases to trimming and J lost 7 bases, with 17 bases between them. The CDR3 coding sequence is TGTGCCACCGCAAGGGGGGTCGACCAGCCCCAGCATTTT. Its protein is CATARGVDQPQHF.

J is TRBJ1-6 and V is TRBV5-5; 7 bases line up with TRBD1. The CDR3 is 14 residues long. Trimming at V came to 4 bases and at J to 7 bases, leaving 5 bases not matched to a gene. Germline V gene data show CDR1 as SGHKS and CDR2 as YYEKEE (reference sequence). CDR3 amino acids: CASSTGQRNSPLHF. For the CDR3, the DNA is TGTGCCAGCAGCACGGGACAGCGGAATTCACCCCTCCACTTT.

On this clone: Distinct nucleotide sequences in the sample also encode this CDR3. V is TRBV7-9 and J is TRBJ2-3; D may be TRBD1 or TRBD2 (5 bases each). CDR3 length: 13 residues. The V gene lost 3 bases and the J gene lost 1 base, with 5 bases spanning the gap. CDR1 and CDR2 from the germline V gene are SEHNR and FQNEAQ (reference sequence). Written as DNA, the CDR3 is TGTGCCAGCAGCTTGGGGGGCACAGATACGCAGTATTTT. Its translation: CASSLGGTDTQYF.

The chain joins TRBV10-3 to TRBJ1-2; possible D gene TRBD1, 5 bases. Trimming removed 3 bases at V and 6 bases at J, with 11 bases between. The CDR3 totals 13 residues. CDR1 is ENHRY, CDR2 SYGVKD, per germline. The CDR3 nucleotides read TGTGCCATCAGTGACCTCGGGGGTGATGGCTACACCTTC. It encodes CAISDLGGDGYTF.

V is TRBV27 and J is TRBJ1-6; D call uncertain. CDR3 length: 15 residues. V was pared by 6 bases and J by 0 bases, with 9 bases between. CDR1 is MNHEY and CDR2 is SMNVEV in the germline V gene (reference sequence). The CDR3 DNA is TGTGCCAGCAGGAGCCCGAGCTCCTATAATTCACCCCTCCACTTT. It specifies CASRSPSSYNSPLHF.

V gene TRBV5-6 combines with J gene TRBJ1-6, with D possibly matching TRBD1 (5 bases). The CDR3 consists of 16 residues. Germline V gene data show CDR1 as SGHDT and CDR2 as YYEEEE. Trimming removed 0 bases from V and 9 bases from J, with 16 bases in between. For the CDR3, the DNA is TGTGCCAGCAGCTTGGGGCCGGGGGAGGCCGGTTCACCCCTCCACTTT. Protein product: CASSLGPGEAGSPLHF. The full variable domain, with the rest looked up from reference TRBV5-6 and TRBJ1-6, is DAGVTQSPTHLIKTRGQQVTLRCSPKSGHDTVSWYQQALGQGPQFIFQYYEEEERQRGNFPDRFSGHQFPNYSSELNVNALLLGDSALYLCASSLGPGEAGSPLHFGNGTRLTVT.

The V call is TRBV5-5, the J call TRBJ1-5; TRBD1 might be the D (6 bases). Germline loops: CDR1 SGHKS, CDR2 YYEKEE (reference sequence). The CDR3 extends over 15 amino acids. The V gene lost 4 bases and the J gene lost 6 bases, with 17 bases spanning the gap. The CDR3 here is CASSVSQAGAQPQHF. CDR3 DNA: TGTGCCAGCAGCGTCTCCCAGGCAGGGGCTCAGCCCCAGCATTTT.

The J gene is TRBJ1-5, the V gene TRBV19, with 12 bases matching TRBD1. CDR3 length: 16 residues. Trimming removed 5 bases from V and 0 bases from J; junction bases left unmatched: 2. The germline gives CDR1 LNHDA, CDR2 SQIVND (reference sequence). DNA of the CDR3: TGTGCCAGTAGTCCGGGACAGGGGGCTAGCAATCAGCCCCAGCATTTT. Translation: CASSPGQGASNQPQHF. Supplemented by reference TRBV19 and TRBJ1-5, the full variable domain reads DGGITQSPKYLFRKEGQNVTLSCEQNLNHDAMYWYRQDPGQGLRLIYYSQIVNDFQKGDIAEGYSVSREKKESFPLTVTSAQKNPTAFYLCASSPGQGASNQPQHFGDGTRLSIL.

V gene TRBV19 combines with J gene TRBJ1-1; 7 nucleotides align to TRBD1. After removal of 4 bases from V and 5 bases from J, the junction contained 7 bases not matched to a gene. CDR3 length equals 14 residues. Germline CDR1 reads LNHDA; CDR2 reads SQIVND (reference sequence). The CDR3 spells CASSTDRSGTEAFF. CDR3 DNA: TGTGCCAGTAGTACGGACAGGTCGGGGACTGAAGCTTTCTTT.

The genes are TRBV18 and TRBJ2-5, with 10 bases fitting TRBD1. The germline V gene encodes CDR1 KGHSH and CDR2 LQKENI. The length of the CDR3 is 14 residues. V gave up 4 bases and J gave up 6 bases; unmatched junction bases: 5. CDR3 sequence reads: CASSQETGGQTQYF. The CDR3 DNA sequence: TGTGCCAGCTCACAAGAGACAGGGGGCCAGACCCAGTACTTC.

The chain employs TRBV9 and TRBJ1-3; D remains unclear. Trimming stripped 3 bases from V and 0 bases from J, with 7 bases between. The CDR3 is 14 residues long. Germline V CDR1 and CDR2: SGDLS, YYNGEE. CDR3 in amino acids: CASSEGGSGNTIYF. As DNA, the CDR3 is TGTGCCAGCAGCGAAGGCGGCTCTGGAAACACCATATATTTT.

The rearrangement links TRBV5-4 to TRBJ2-2; weak D call: TRBD2 (5 bases). Germline V CDR1 and CDR2: SGHNT, YYREEE (reference sequence). The germline V and J ends were trimmed by 4 bases and 7 bases, with 23 bases remaining between them. This CDR3 has 17 amino acids. CDR3 region: CASSRRGVGERSGELFF. In DNA, the CDR3 is TGTGCCAGCAGCCGTAGAGGAGTTGGGGAGCGGAGCGGGGAGCTGTTTTTT.

This chain links TRBV5-1 with TRBJ2-5; TRBD1 aligns across 7 bases. With 5 bases clipped from V and 0 bases from J, the junction kept 4 bases outside the gene matches. The CDR3 spans 14 residues. Per the germline V gene, CDR1 is SGHRS and CDR2 is YFSETQ. The DNA of the CDR3 is TGCGCCAGCAGGGGGACAGTACACCAAGAGACCCAGTACTTC. Protein: CASRGTVHQETQYF.

V gene TRBV6-5 combines with J gene TRBJ2-7, with D hard to call. The V and J ends lost 5 bases and 4 bases respectively, with 12 bases between them. The CDR3 length is 13 residues. Per the germline V gene, CDR1 is MNHEY and CDR2 is SVGAGI. The CDR3 sequence: CASSEGFGYEQYF. CDR3 DNA sequence: TGTGCCAGCAGTGAAGGGTTCGGGTACGAGCAGTACTTC.

The chain links TRBV27 to TRBJ2-7; no firm D call. Germline CDR1 and CDR2: MNHEY and SMNVEV (reference sequence). The V gene lost 2 bases and the J gene lost 1 base, with 9 bases spanning the gap. The CDR3 consists of 14 residues. The CDR3 here is CASSLRRESYEQYF. CDR3 coding DNA: TGTGCCAGCAGTTTAAGAAGAGAGTCCTACGAGCAGTACTTC.

This chain uses TRBV11-3 with TRBJ1-2; TRBD1 might be the D (5 bases). Germline CDR1 is SGHNT and CDR2 is YENEEA. The CDR3 length is 16 residues. Trimming removed 1 base at V and 0 bases at J, with 12 bases between. The CDR3 DNA reads TGTGCCAGCAGCTTAGGACCCCCAGGGACTAACTATGGCTACACCTTC. Protein product: CASSLGPPGTNYGYTF. Looking up the rest from reference TRBV11-3 and TRBJ1-2 gives the full variable domain: EAGVVQSPRYKIIEKKQPVAFWCNPISGHNTLYWYLQNLGQGPELLIRYENEEAVDDSQLPKDRFSAERLKGVDSTLKIQPAELGDSAVYLCASSLGPPGTNYGYTFGSGTRLTVV.

The gene calls are TRBV5-1 and TRBJ2-5, with D unclear. V dropped 3 bases and J dropped 5 bases, with 17 bases sitting between them. This CDR3 has 15 residues. Germline CDR1 SGHRS, CDR2 YFSETQ. The CDR3 DNA follows: TGCGCCAGCAGCTCGATGACACCTGGCGCCGAGACCCAGTACTTC. Its protein product is CASSSMTPGAETQYF.

The chain combines TRBV28 with TRBJ1-5; D might be TRBD1 (5 bases). Germline-derived CDR1 and CDR2 are MDHEN and SYDVKM. Trimming took 1 base from V and 5 from J, leaving 27 bases between them. The CDR3 has 20 residues. The CDR3 DNA reads as TGTGCCAGCAGTTTATTAGGGCGGGGGGTGTGGTCCAGAGGCTATCAGCCCCAGCATTTT. This sequence encodes CASSLLGRGVWSRGYQPQHF.

V and J are TRBV6-5 and TRBJ2-5; no firm D call. This CDR3 is 11 amino acids long. Germline CDR1 is MNHEY and CDR2 is SVGAGI. Trimming pared 6 bases from V and 6 bases from J, leaving 8 bases between. The DNA of the CDR3 is TGTGCCAGCAGAAACCTGAAGACCCAGTACTTC. Protein: CASRNLKTQYF.

The chain employs TRBV2 and TRBJ2-7; D unresolved. Trimming took off 6 bases at V and 7 bases at J, with 13 bases between the two ends. The CDR3 sequence is 12 residues long. Germline-derived CDR1 and CDR2 are SNHLY and FYNNEI. The CDR3 bases are TGTGCCAGCAGCCCCTCCCTTGGGGAGCAGTACTTC. The encoded protein is CASSPSLGEQYF.

Here the CDR3 reads CASSPGTGDRNEQYF. The CDR3 nucleotides are TGTGCCAGCTCACCCGGGACAGGGGACAGGAACGAGCAGTACTTC. V usage is TRBV18 and J usage is TRBJ2-7; 10 bases are shared with TRBD1. V was pared by 3 bases and J by 5 bases, with 7 bases of the junction left unmatched. Germline V lookup: CDR1 KGHSH, CDR2 LQKENI. The CDR3 length is 15 residues. The full variable domain, its missing parts supplied by reference TRBV18 and TRBJ2-7, is NAGVMQNPRHLVRRRGQEARLRCSPMKGHSHVYWYRQLPEEGLKFMVYLQKENIIDESGMPKERFSAEFPKEGPSILRIQQVVRGDSAAYFCASSPGTGDRNEQYFGPGTRLTVT.

The V and J genes are TRBV6-1 and TRBJ2-2; D unresolved. The CDR3 covers 14 residues. The V end was cut by 4 bases, the J end by 4 bases, with 10 bases between. The germline CDR1 and CDR2 sequences are MNHNS and SASEGT. DNA for the CDR3: TGTGCCAGCAGTGCAGAGTTTCTCACCGGGGAGCTGTTTTTT. Translation: CASSAEFLTGELFF.

This clone was found a few times. The chain links TRBV10-2 to TRBJ1-1; D is undetermined. There are 13 residues in the CDR3. Germline CDR1 is WSHSY and CDR2 is SAAADI. Trimming took off 7 bases at V and 1 base at J, with 10 bases between the two ends. The CDR3 here is CASTGRSNTEAFF. DNA for the CDR3: TGCGCCAGCACGGGTCGGTCGAACACTGAAGCTTTCTTT.

This rearrangement joins TRBV5-1 to TRBJ2-3, with 11 bases aligning to TRBD2. This CDR3 has 18 amino acids. Germline values: CDR1 SGHRS, CDR2 YFSETQ. The V and J ends lost 0 bases and 6 bases, in that order; junction bases with no gene match: 12. CDR3 residues: CASSLGFLAGGPRDTQYF. CDR3 DNA sequence: TGCGCCAGCAGCTTGGGGTTTCTAGCGGGGGGCCCCAGGGATACGCAGTATTTT.